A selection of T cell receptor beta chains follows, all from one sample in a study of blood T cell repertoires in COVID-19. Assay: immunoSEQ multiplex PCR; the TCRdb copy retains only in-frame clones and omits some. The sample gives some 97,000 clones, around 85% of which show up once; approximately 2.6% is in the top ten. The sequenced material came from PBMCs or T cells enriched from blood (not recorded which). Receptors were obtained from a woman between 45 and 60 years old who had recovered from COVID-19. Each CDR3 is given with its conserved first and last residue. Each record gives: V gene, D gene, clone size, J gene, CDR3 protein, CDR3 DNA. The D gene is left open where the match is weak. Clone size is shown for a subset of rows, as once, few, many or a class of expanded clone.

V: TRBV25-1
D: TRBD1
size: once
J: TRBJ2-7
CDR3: CASRGQGDGEQYF
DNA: TGTGCCAGCAGGGGACAGGGGGACGGCGAGCAGTACTTC

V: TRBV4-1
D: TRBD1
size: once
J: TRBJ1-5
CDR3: CASSQEGTVNQPQHF
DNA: TGCGCCAGCAGCCAAGAGGGGACAGTTAATCAGCCCCAGCATTTT

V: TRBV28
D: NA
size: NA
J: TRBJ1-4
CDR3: CASSHGQFSEKLFF
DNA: TGTGCCAGCAGCCACGGACAATTCAGTGAAAAACTGTTTTTT

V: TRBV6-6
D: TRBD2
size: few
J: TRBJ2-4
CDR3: CASSPTSGSVAKNIQYF
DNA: TGTGCCAGCAGTCCTACTAGCGGGAGTGTGGCCAAAAACATTCAGTACTTC

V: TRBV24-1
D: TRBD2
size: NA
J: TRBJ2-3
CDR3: CATGRGEADTQYF
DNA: TGTGCCACTGGTCGGGGGGAGGCAGATACGCAGTATTTT

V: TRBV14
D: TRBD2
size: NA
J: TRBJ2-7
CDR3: CASSRGSLNEQYF
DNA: TGTGCCAGCAGCCGCGGGAGTCTGAACGAGCAGTACTTC

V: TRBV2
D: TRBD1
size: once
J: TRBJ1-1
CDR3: CASRLRQGAENTEAFF
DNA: TGTGCCAGCAGGCTCCGACAGGGGGCTGAGAACACTGAAGCTTTCTTT

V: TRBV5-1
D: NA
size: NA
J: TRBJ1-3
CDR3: CASSFSGAGNTIYF
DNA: TGCGCCAGCAGCTTCTCAGGGGCTGGAAACACCATATATTTT

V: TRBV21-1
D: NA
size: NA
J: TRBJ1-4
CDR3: CASSAGDRRVNEKLFF
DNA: TGTGCCAGCAGCGCCGGAGACCGACGGGTTAATGAAAAACTGTTTTTT

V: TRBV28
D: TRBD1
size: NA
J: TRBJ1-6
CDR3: CASSSAGQDSYNSPLHF
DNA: TGTGCCAGCAGTTCGGCCGGACAGGACTCCTATAATTCACCCCTCCACTTT

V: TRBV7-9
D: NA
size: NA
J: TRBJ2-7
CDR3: CASSFQGSLSEQYF
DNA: TGTGCCAGCAGCTTCCAGGGTTCTCTTAGCGAGCAGTACTTC

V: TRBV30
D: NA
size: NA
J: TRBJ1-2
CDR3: CAGGFDYGYTF
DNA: TGTGCCGGGGGATTCGACTATGGCTACACCTTC

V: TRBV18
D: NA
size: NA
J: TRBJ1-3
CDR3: CASSPGGGTSGNTIYF
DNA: TGTGCCAGCTCACCAGGGGGCGGAACTTCTGGAAACACCATATATTTT

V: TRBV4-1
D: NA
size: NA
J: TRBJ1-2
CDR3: CASSQDEKQNYGYTF
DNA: TGCGCCAGCAGCCAAGATGAAAAACAGAACTATGGCTACACCTTC